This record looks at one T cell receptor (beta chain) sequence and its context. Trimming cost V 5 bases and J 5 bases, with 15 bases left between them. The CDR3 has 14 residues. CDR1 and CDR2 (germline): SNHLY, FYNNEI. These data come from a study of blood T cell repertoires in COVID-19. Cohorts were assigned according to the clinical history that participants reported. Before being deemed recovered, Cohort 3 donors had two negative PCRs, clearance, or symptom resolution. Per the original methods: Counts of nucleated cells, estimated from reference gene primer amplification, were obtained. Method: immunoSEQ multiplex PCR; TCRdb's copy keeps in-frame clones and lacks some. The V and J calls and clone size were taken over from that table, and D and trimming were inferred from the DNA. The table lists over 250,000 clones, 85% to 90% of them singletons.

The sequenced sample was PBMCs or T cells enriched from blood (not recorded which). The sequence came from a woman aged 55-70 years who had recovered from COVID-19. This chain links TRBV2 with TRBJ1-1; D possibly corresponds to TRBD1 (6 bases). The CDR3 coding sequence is TGTGCCAGCAGTATAGAAGGGAGGGGGACTGAAGCTTTCTTT. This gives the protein CASSIEGRGTEAFF.